The TCR beta chain under discussion was sequenced for a study of control samples from healthy donors and cancer patients. Clones were read by immunoSEQ multiplex PCR, and TCRdb kept only the in-frame ones, dropping some. The sample has 85,000 to 90,000 clones; around 85% are singletons. With 5 bases removed from V and 3 bases from J, the gap between germline ends came to 13 bases. CDR3 length: 15 residues. Germline CDR1 is SGHNT and CDR2 is YENEEA. The rearrangement joins TRBV11-3 to TRBJ2-2; tentatively, D is TRBD1 (6 bases). The sequenced material came from blood. The origin of this receptor is a woman in her forties in good health. The CDR3 reads CASSPTGFYTGELFF. CDR3 nucleotide sequence: TGTGCCAGCAGCCCTACAGGGTTTTACACCGGGGAGCTGTTTTTT.